This T cell receptor beta chain was profiled in a study of tumor and adjacent non-tumor tissue in lung cancer. Study in general: There were fewer than 15 adenocarcinoma, a couple of squamous cell carcinoma and 1 small cell lung cancer cases. The patients, approximately 9 men and roughly 5 women, were about 30 to 76 with stage I to III disease. General study points: TCR diversity was significantly greater in tumor than normal lung tissue.

The library came from three nested PCR rounds adapted from ARM-PCR protocols. TCRdb analysed the multiplex PCR reads with MiXCR anew, one entry per CDR3 protein. The sample lists about 200,000 distinct CDR3 sequences, less than 80% occurring once. This sample's RNA came from whole unsorted tissue. Germline CDR1 and CDR2: MNHNS and SASEGT. CDR3 length equals 14 residues. Worth noting for this clonotype: The antigen remains undetermined.

The material sequenced was lung tumor tissue. The chain links TRBV6-1 to TRBJ1-5; D might be TRBD1 (5 bases). The assigned J gene may be wrong: the sequence end matches TRBJ2-3 better. The TCR comes from a man aged 55 to 70 with non-small cell lung cancer. The CDR3 loop reads CASTQGSGNQPQYF. CDR3 DNA sequence: TGTGCCAGCACCCAGGGTTCTGGTAATCAGCCCCAGTATTTT.